The present T cell receptor beta chain was sequenced within a study of blood T cell repertoires in COVID-19. Study in general: Acute and convalescent COVID-19 samples came from the United States, Italy and Spain. The cDNA or gDNA used as material had been derived from T cells, B-cell-depleted T cells, or PBMCs.

In the original processing: Amplifying reference gene primers gave estimates of nucleated cell counts. The table came from immunoSEQ multiplex PCR; TCRdb's copy has only in-frame clones and leaves some out. V, J and clone size reflect that table, while D and trimming were determined from the DNA. Of about 52,000 clones listed, 70% to 85% are singletons. V was pared by 0 bases and J by 4 bases, with 9 bases between. CDR1 and CDR2 from the germline V gene are SGHVS and FNYEAQ. This CDR3 region has 14 residues. The V and J genes are TRBV7-6 and TRBJ2-5; D gene unclear. Sequenced material: peripheral blood. The TCR was taken from a man older than 75 with COVID-19, enrolled during active disease. CDR3 region: CASSLAVSRETQYF. CDR3 DNA: TGTGCCAGCAGCTTAGCGGTTAGCAGAGAGACCCAGTACTTC.